The clone carrying this T cell receptor beta chain has just one count. The antigen is unknown. The data were taken from a study of cytomegalovirus exposure and HLA in healthy donors. At the level of the study: Out of 150 million to 200 million T cells, an earlier analysis found 117 million unique TCR beta sequences in total. Study-level findings and limits: Reported performance of the classifier showed diagnosis of cytomegalovirus status with high specificity and sensitivity. Researchers reportedly found TCR beta sequences accurately predicted most subjects' HLA-A and HLA-B alleles.

The CDR3 runs 18 residues. Primers: 60 Vbeta forward and 13 Jbeta reverse. Assay: immunoSEQ multiplex PCR; the TCRdb copy retains only in-frame clones and omits some. The table includes about 140,000 clones, about 80% detected once. The TCR originated in a man aged 30 to 45 in good health. What was sequenced was PBMCs. This chain joins TRBV21-1 and TRBJ2-3; TRBD2, the table's D call, lacks a check against the DNA. TRBV21-1 is tagged as a pseudogene. The CDR3, as DNA: TGTGCCAGCAGCAACGTGGGACTAGCGGGCCTGCGCACAGATACGCAGTATTTT. It codes for CASSNVGLAGLRTDTQYF.